This is a list of T cell receptor beta chains from one sample in a study of human T cells and chemical hapten exposure. TCRdb re-called the RACE reads with MiXCR, one entry per CDR3 protein. Seen here are around 380,000 distinct CDR3 sequences, about 4.4% observed once, and the top ten hold under 3%. The sample consisted of whole blood, taken in connection with sensitization to the hapten diphenylcyclopropenone (DPC). These receptors all come from a woman aged 45-60 years with alopecia areata. Some clones in this sample may be carry-over from other donors' samples. Both conserved end residues are part of each CDR3. D genes are given only for firm matches. Expanded clones get a size class; other rows say once, few or many, or leave the size out.

V gene	D gene	J gene	clone size	CDR3 protein	CDR3 DNA
TRBV20-1	-	TRBJ2-7	few	CSARHGPSSYEQYF	TGCAGTGCTAGACACGGCCCGAGCTCCTACGAGCAGTACTTC
TRBV7-9	-	TRBJ2-1	many	CASSLERRSYNEQFF	TGTGCCAGCAGCTTAGAACGGCGCTCCTACAATGAGCAGTTCTTC
TRBV10-3	-	TRBJ2-7	-	CAISERQGKYEQYF	TGTGCCATCAGTGAGAGGCAGGGAAAGTACGAGCAGTACTTC
TRBV30	TRBD2	TRBJ2-1	many	CAWSFGTSGEQFF	TGTGCCTGGAGTTTTGGGACTAGCGGTGAGCAGTTCTTC
TRBV4-3	TRBD1	TRBJ2-7	few	CASSQEDRVGHEQYF	TGCGCCAGCAGCCAGGAGGACAGGGTTGGGCACGAGCAGTACTTC
TRBV29-1	TRBD1	TRBJ1-1	few	CSVASGQGAWDFF	TGCAGCGTTGCTTCTGGACAGGGGGCTTGGGATTTCTTT
TRBV29-1	-	TRBJ2-1	few	CSVEPQQGYHNEQFF	TGCAGCGTTGAGCCTCAACAGGGATACCACAATGAGCAGTTCTTC
TRBV14	-	TRBJ1-2	few	CASSQDSGLQYGYTF	TGTGCCAGCAGCCAAGATTCGGGGTTACAGTATGGCTACACCTTC
TRBV15	-	TRBJ2-7	many	CATSRDQRAYEQYF	TGTGCCACCAGCAGAGACCAGCGGGCCTACGAGCAGTACTTC
TRBV7-6	TRBD1	TRBJ1-3	many	CASSLAVGQAGNTIYF	TGTGCCAGCAGCTTAGCGGTCGGACAGGCTGGAAACACCATATATTTT
TRBV4-1	-	TRBJ1-2	many	CASSQGLGSDYGYTF	TGCGCCAGCAGCCAAGGACTTGGCAGCGATTATGGCTACACCTTC
TRBV7-9	-	TRBJ1-4	many	CASSLVILRGRGEKLFF	TGTGCCAGCAGCTTAGTGATCCTTCGAGGCAGGGGAGAAAAACTGTTTTTT